These 18 T cell receptor beta chains were all obtained from the same sample, sequenced in a study of technical replicates of blood from a few donors. Here immunoSEQ multiplex PCR was the method, and the copy in TCRdb shows in-frame clones only, minus some. The top ten hold around 0.34% of the sample, which has tens of thousands of clones, roughly 89% seen once. The sequenced sample consisted of T cells isolated from PBMCs. The receptors shown here come from a human donor in good health. Some clones in this sample may be carry-over from other donors' samples.

The genes are TRBV7-9 and TRBJ2-7, with 7 nucleotides matching TRBD2. CDR1 and CDR2 from the germline V gene are SEHNR and FQNEAQ (reference sequence). The junction had 2 bases not matched to a gene; V was cut back by 1 base and J by 2 bases. The CDR3 length is 14 residues. CDR3 sequence reads: CASSLGGGTYEQYF. CDR3 DNA sequence: TGTGCCAGCAGCTTAGGGGGGGGTACCTACGAGCAGTACTTC.

The rearrangement joins TRBV4-1 to TRBJ2-7; the match to TRBD1 covers 7 bases. Germline-derived CDR1 and CDR2 are MGHRA and YSYEKL. The CDR3 runs 17 residues. With 3 bases clipped from V and 2 bases from J, the junction kept 13 bases outside the gene matches. The CDR3 is CASSQDGVTGRTYEQYF. The CDR3, as DNA: TGCGCCAGCAGCCAGGACGGGGTGACAGGGCGTACCTACGAGCAGTACTTC.

The V and J genes are TRBV2 and TRBJ1-2; D remains ambiguous. Trimming took off 4 bases at V and 6 bases at J, with 6 bases between the two ends. The CDR3 contains 11 residues. Germline V gene lookup returns CDR1 SNHLY and CDR2 FYNNEI. The CDR3 DNA reads TGTGCCAGCAGTGGTCCAAATGGCTACACCTTC. It codes for CASSGPNGYTF.

This sequence joins TRBV6-5 and TRBJ2-5; the match to TRBD2 covers 9 bases. Trimming at V came to 7 bases and at J to 1 base, leaving 7 bases not matched to a gene. The germline V gene encodes CDR1 MNHEY and CDR2 SVGAGI. This CDR3 contains 15 residues. CDR3 nucleotide sequence: TGTGCCAGCACTCCTGCGGGGGGGTCCCAAGAGACCCAGTACTTC. Translating it yields CASTPAGGSQETQYF.

The chain has TRBV28 and TRBJ2-3; 7 bases map to TRBD2. Germline-derived CDR1 and CDR2 are MDHEN and SYDVKM. J gave up 2 bases and V 6 bases, and 14 bases lay outside the gene matches. This CDR3 contains 17 residues. The CDR3 DNA sequence: TGTGCCAGCAGCCGAGAGTGGGGAGGGTCTGACACAGATACGCAGTATTTT. Protein product: CASSREWGGSDTDTQYF. Full variable domain (rest looked up from reference TRBV28 and TRBJ2-3): DVKVTQSSRYLVKRTGEKVFLECVQDMDHENMFWYRQDPGLGLRLIYFSYDVKMKEKGDIPEGYSVSREKKERFSLILESASTNQTSMYLCASSREWGGSDTDTQYFGPGTRLTVL.

In DNA, the CDR3 is TGTGCCAGTAGTATAATGGGGCACATTAATCAGCCCCAGCATTTT. It codes for CASSIMGHINQPQHF. V and J are TRBV19 and TRBJ1-5, with D maybe TRBD1 (5 bases). In germline, CDR1 is LNHDA, CDR2 SQIVND (reference sequence). Deletions cut 2 bases from V and 4 bases from J, with 12 bases between. The CDR3 length is 15 residues.

The chain carries TRBV7-9 and TRBJ2-7; D may be TRBD1 (5 bases). Germline-derived CDR1 and CDR2 are SEHNR and FQNEAQ (reference sequence). This CDR3 region has 15 residues. V gave up 7 bases and J gave up 3 bases, with 19 bases separating them. In DNA, the CDR3 is TGTGCCAGCACCCATCCGGAGAGACAGTTCTACGAGCAGTACTTC. It is translated as CASTHPERQFYEQYF.

The gene calls are TRBV29-1 and TRBJ2-1, with D possibly matching TRBD1 (6 bases). The V end lost 7 bases, the J end lost 7 bases, and 29 bases lay between the germline ends. The CDR3 is 17 residues long. Germline CDR1 reads SQVTM; CDR2 reads ANQGSEA. The CDR3 DNA reads TGCAGCGCTAAGAAGCTCCCGGACAGATCAATAAGGAATGAGCAGTTCTTC. This encodes CSAKKLPDRSIRNEQFF.

The chain links TRBV29-1 to TRBJ1-2, with D uncertain. The CDR3 is made up of 12 amino acids. V gave up 3 bases and J gave up 3 bases, with 8 bases separating them. Germline loops: CDR1 SQVTM, CDR2 ANQGSEA. The chain's CDR3 is CSVDEGDYGYTF. In nucleotides, the CDR3 is TGCAGCGTTGACGAGGGCGACTATGGCTACACCTTC.

This chain uses TRBV15 with TRBJ1-2, with D maybe TRBD1 (6 bases). CDR1 LNHNV and CDR2 YYDKDF come from the germline V gene (reference sequence). V was clipped by 2 bases and J by 7 bases, with 23 bases between them. There are 17 residues in the CDR3. CDR3 nucleotide sequence: TGTGCCACCAGCAGATTAGGACAGCGGGGGAGTCAAGTTGGCTACACCTTC. Protein sequence: CATSRLGQRGSQVGYTF.

The chain recombines TRBV7-9 with TRBJ1-1; D gene unclear. The CDR3 is made up of 11 amino acids. Trimming cost V 4 bases and J 8 bases, with 8 bases left between them. Looked up from germline, CDR1 is SEHNR and CDR2 is FQNEAQ (reference sequence). CDR3 protein: CASSSQREAFF. CDR3 bases: TGTGCCAGCAGCTCCCAACGGGAAGCTTTCTTT. Based on the CDR3 plus reference TRBV7-9 and TRBJ1-1, the full variable domain is DTGVSQNPRHKITKRGQNVTFRCDPISEHNRLYWYRQTLGQGPEFLTYFQNEAQLEKSRLLSDRFSAERPKGSFSTLEIQRTEQGDSAMYLCASSSQREAFFGQGTRLTVV.

Here the CDR3 DNA reads TGTGCCAGCAGCCTTAAGTGGAGCCAAGAGACCCAGTACTTC. This translates into CASSLKWSQETQYF. The rearrangement joins TRBV27 to TRBJ2-5; no clear D gene. Trimming took off 6 bases at V and 1 base at J, with 12 bases between the two ends. The CDR3 has 14 residues. Germline V lookup: CDR1 MNHEY, CDR2 SMNVEV (reference sequence).

Details on this clone: Compared with germline, one end of the junction differs, possibly owing to a read error. This chain uses TRBV13 with TRBJ1-4, with 9 bases that match TRBD1. CDR1 PRHDT and CDR2 FYEKMQ come from the germline V gene (reference sequence). The CDR3 has 17 residues. CDR3 region: CAGSATPYRDRDEKLFF. In nucleotides, the CDR3 is TGTGCCGGCAGCGCAACGCCTTACCGGGACAGGGATGAAAAACTGTTTTTT.

The chain combines TRBV4-1 with TRBJ1-4; D unclear. Looked up from germline, CDR1 is MGHRA and CDR2 is YSYEKL. V was cut by 3 bases and J by 6 bases, with 14 bases left in between. This CDR3 has 15 residues. The CDR3 is CASSQWTEGYEKLFF. DNA for the CDR3: TGCGCCAGCAGCCAGTGGACCGAGGGATATGAAAAACTGTTTTTT.

The chain couples TRBV5-1 to TRBJ1-2; 7 positions match TRBD1. The CDR3 covers 13 residues. Trimming took 0 bases from V and 8 from J; bases not matched to a gene: 4. Germline V CDR1 and CDR2: SGHRS, YFSETQ. This chain's CDR3 is CASSLGQGEGYTF. The CDR3 nucleotides read TGCGCCAGCAGCTTGGGACAGGGCGAAGGCTACACCTTC.

In DNA form, the CDR3 reads TGCGCCAGCAGCCGGGGACTAGGTACCGATACGCAGTATTTT. Protein: CASSRGLGTDTQYF. The J gene is TRBJ2-3, the V gene TRBV5-1; 8 positions agree with TRBD2. The trim removed 4 bases at V and 6 bases at J, leaving 7 bases unmatched. Germline V gene sequence: CDR1 SGHRS, CDR2 YFSETQ. The CDR3 is made up of 14 amino acids.

The V call is TRBV7-9, the J call TRBJ1-6; 8 nucleotides line up with TRBD1. J gave up 7 bases and V 6 bases, and 8 bases lay outside the gene matches. The germline V gene encodes CDR1 SEHNR and CDR2 FQNEAQ (reference sequence). This CDR3 contains 15 residues. CDR3 sequence: CASSPKTGANSPLHF. The CDR3 nucleotides read TGTGCCAGCAGTCCTAAGACAGGGGCCAATTCACCCCTCCACTTT.

The genes are TRBV5-4 and TRBJ2-7, with D tentatively TRBD2 (7 bases). Trimming pared 1 base from V and 2 bases from J, leaving 13 bases between. Germline CDR1 and CDR2: SGHNT and YYREEE (reference sequence). The CDR3 loop spans 15 amino acids. This chain's CDR3 is CASSLTVGGAYEQYF. The CDR3 region has the DNA TGTGCCAGCAGCTTGACGGTAGGGGGGGCCTACGAGCAGTACTTC.